These 32 T cell receptor beta chains came from one sample sequenced in a study of cytomegalovirus exposure and HLA in healthy donors. The repertoire was sequenced with immunoSEQ multiplex PCR; TCRdb's copy has only in-frame clones and lacks some. The table has 60,000 to 70,000 clones, 75% to 90% seen once. The sample was PBMCs. The receptors shown here come from a woman under 30 in good health and CMV-seronegative.

This clone showed up just once. V is TRBV30 and J is TRBJ2-5; no definite D call. The CDR3 consists of 12 residues. CDR1 is GTSNPN and CDR2 is SVGIG in the germline V gene (reference sequence). V was clipped by 0 bases and J by 5 bases, with 7 bases between them. CDR3 bases: TGTGCCTGGAGTGTATATATCGAGACCCAGTACTTC. It encodes CAWSVYIETQYF.

The V gene is TRBV27, the J gene TRBJ1-4, with 8 bases lining up with TRBD1. V gave up 2 bases and J gave up 0 bases; unmatched junction bases: 8. CDR3 length: 18 amino acids. From germline, CDR1 is MNHEY and CDR2 SMNVEV (reference sequence). DNA for the CDR3: TGTGCCAGCAGTTTAAACCCGGACAGGGATGCAACTAATGAAAAACTGTTTTTT. Amino acid sequence: CASSLNPDRDATNEKLFF.

The rearrangement links TRBV9 to TRBJ2-5; TRBD2 matches 14 bases. J was trimmed by 5 bases and V by 2 bases; bases with no gene match: 8. Germline CDR1 is SGDLS and CDR2 is YYNGEE. The CDR3 contains 17 residues. The CDR3 protein is CASSVGMGLAGVETQYF. The CDR3, as DNA: TGTGCCAGCAGCGTGGGAATGGGACTAGCGGGAGTGGAGACCCAGTACTTC.

This chain joins TRBV7-3 and TRBJ2-2; D might be TRBD1 (6 bases). Trimming took 6 bases from V and 4 from J, leaving 12 bases between them. The CDR3 has 14 residues. The V gene's germline CDR1 is SGHTA and CDR2 FQGTGA. CDR3 in DNA: TGTGCCAGCAGTAAAGGACAGCCCACCGGGGAGCTGTTTTTT. Amino acids: CASSKGQPTGELFF. The whole variable domain, remainder taken from reference TRBV7-3 and TRBJ2-2, is GAGVSQTPSNKVTEKGKYVELRCDPISGHTALYWYRQSLGQGPEFLIYFQGTGAADDSGLPNDRFFAVRPEGSVSTLKIQRTERGDSAVYLCASSKGQPTGELFFGEGSRLTVL.

The DNA for the CDR3 is TGTGCCAGCAGCCGCGGGTCCTCCTACGAGCAGTACTTC. Its translation is CASSRGSSYEQYF. The genes are TRBV9 and TRBJ2-7, with TRBD2 as a possible D gene (5 bases). The V and J ends lost 4 bases and 0 bases respectively, with 8 bases between them. Germline V lookup: CDR1 SGDLS, CDR2 YYNGEE. The CDR3 spans 13 residues.

The V gene is TRBV5-1, the J gene TRBJ1-2; 9 nucleotides match TRBD1. Germline CDR1 reads SGHRS; CDR2 reads YFSETQ. This CDR3 contains 17 residues. V dropped 4 bases and J dropped 4; count of bases not matched to a gene: 14. The CDR3 is CASSPVGAGQGVYGYTF. The CDR3 nucleotides read TGCGCCAGCAGCCCCGTGGGGGCGGGACAGGGAGTCTATGGCTACACCTTC. The full variable domain, completed using reference TRBV5-1 and TRBJ1-2, is KAGVTQTPRYLIKTRGQQVTLSCSPISGHRSVSWYQQTPGQGLQFLFEYFSETQRNKGNFPGRFSGRQFSNSRSEMNVSTLELGDSALYLCASSPVGAGQGVYGYTFGSGTRLTVV.

The rearrangement links TRBV6-1 to TRBJ2-2; TRBD2 aligns across 9 bases. The CDR3 covers 14 residues. Germline V gene sequence: CDR1 MNHNS, CDR2 SASEGT. V was clipped by 5 bases and J by 3 bases; unmatched bases: 1. This chain's CDR3 is CASSRGRDTGELFF. For the CDR3, the DNA is TGTGCCAGCAGTCGCGGGAGGGACACCGGGGAGCTGTTTTTT.

The rearrangement links TRBV6-7 to TRBJ1-5; 8 nucleotides align to TRBD1. TRBV6-7 has ORF status, its function being uncertain. This CDR3 comprises 18 residues. After removal of 0 bases from V and 0 bases from J, the junction contained 7 bases not matched to a gene. This CDR3 is CASSYSGRGRNSNQPQHF. DNA of the CDR3: TGTGCCAGCAGTTACTCGGGCAGGGGGCGAAATAGCAATCAGCCCCAGCATTTT.

The V gene is TRBV30, the J gene TRBJ1-4; no reliable D call. Germline V gene sequence: CDR1 GTSNPN, CDR2 SVGIG (reference sequence). The CDR3 sequence is 13 residues long. V lost 0 bases and J lost 5, with 7 bases in between. The CDR3 sequence is CAWSVVRNEKLFF. The CDR3 region has the DNA TGTGCCTGGAGTGTGGTGAGGAATGAAAAACTGTTTTTT.

This clone has only a few counts. The gene calls are TRBV5-1 and TRBJ1-1; no definite D call. The V end was cut by 1 base, the J end by 0 bases, with 7 bases between. Per germline, CDR1 SGHRS and CDR2 YFSETQ. The CDR3 spans 14 residues. CDR3 loop: CASSLMGLNTEAFF. The CDR3 DNA is TGCGCCAGCAGCTTGATGGGCCTGAACACTGAAGCTTTCTTT.

V gene TRBV4-1 combines with J gene TRBJ2-6, with 7 nucleotides matching TRBD1. Germline assignment: CDR1 MGHRA and CDR2 YSYEKL. J lost 0 bases, V lost 0 bases, and 5 bases had no gene match. The CDR3 contains 18 residues. DNA of the CDR3: TGCGCCAGCAGCCAAGAAGGACAGGCCAACTCTGGGGCCAACGTCCTGACTTTC. Its protein is CASSQEGQANSGANVLTF.

V is TRBV15 and J is TRBJ1-2; possibly TRBD1 for D (5 bases). V lost 0 bases, J lost 4 bases, and 9 bases lay in between. The CDR3 runs to 14 residues. Germline-derived CDR1 and CDR2 are LNHNV and YYDKDF (reference sequence). CDR3 in amino acids: CATSRDSGVYGYTF. The DNA for the CDR3 is TGTGCCACCAGCAGAGATTCGGGGGTCTATGGCTACACCTTC.

The CDR3 sequence is CASSLAVGGVNEQFF. The CDR3 DNA follows: TGCGCCAGCAGCTTGGCCGTCGGAGGGGTGAATGAGCAGTTCTTC. The chain employs TRBV5-1 and TRBJ2-1; D may be TRBD2 (6 bases). This CDR3 region has 15 residues. Between the trimmed V and J ends, which lost 0 bases and 7 bases, there was a span of 14 bases. Looked up from germline, CDR1 is SGHRS and CDR2 is YFSETQ.

The chain is built from TRBV7-9 and TRBJ2-6, with D tentatively TRBD1 (6 bases). V gave up 3 bases and J gave up 3 bases, with 15 bases separating them. Germline CDR1 SEHNR, CDR2 FQNEAQ (reference sequence). The CDR3 has 17 amino acids. The CDR3 nucleotides are TGTGCCAGCAGCTTGTTTGCAGGGGCCTATGGGGCCAACGTCCTGACTTTC. Translation: CASSLFAGAYGANVLTF.

The V gene is TRBV10-3, the J gene TRBJ2-2, with 7 bases that match TRBD2. This CDR3 contains 15 residues. Trimming at V came to 8 bases and at J to 2 bases, leaving 8 bases not matched to a gene. CDR1 is ENHRY and CDR2 is SYGVKD in the germline V gene. In DNA, the CDR3 is TGTGCCATCGCCTCTAGCGGACAAAACACCGGGGAGCTGTTTTTT. Its translation: CAIASSGQNTGELFF.

The chain joins TRBV6-5 to TRBJ1-5, with a tentative D call TRBD1 (5 bases). Germline CDR1 MNHEY, CDR2 SVGAGI. The length of the CDR3 is 13 residues. V was shortened by 10 bases and J by 6 bases, with 16 bases between the two germline ends. CDR3 loop: CATQGSPGQPQHF. In nucleotides, the CDR3 is TGTGCCACCCAGGGCTCCCCTGGTCAGCCCCAGCATTTT.

This rearrangement joins TRBV7-6 to TRBJ1-1, with no clear D. Trimming took 1 base from V and 4 from J, leaving 10 bases between them. Germline V CDR1 and CDR2: SGHVS, FNYEAQ. This CDR3 is 14 amino acids long. This chain's CDR3 is CASSLGTAVTEAFF. The CDR3 nucleotides are TGTGCCAGCAGCTTAGGAACGGCGGTCACTGAAGCTTTCTTT.

The rearrangement joins TRBV19 to TRBJ2-1, with D maybe TRBD2 (5 bases). V gave up 1 base and J gave up 0 bases, with 7 bases separating them. Germline CDR1 and CDR2: LNHDA and SQIVND (reference sequence). The CDR3 runs to 15 residues. CDR3 coding DNA: TGTGCCAGTAGTATAGCACGGGACTCCTACAATGAGCAGTTCTTC. This codes for CASSIARDSYNEQFF.

The V and J genes are TRBV28 and TRBJ2-1, with 8 nucleotides matching TRBD1. Germline V gene lookup returns CDR1 MDHEN and CDR2 SYDVKM. Losses at the gene ends were 2 bases for V and 16 bases for J; bases not matched to a gene: 19. This CDR3 is built from 16 residues. CDR3 in DNA: TGTGCCAGCAGTTTACCCGACAGGGGTCGAAAGAAAAGCGTCTTCTTC. Protein product: CASSLPDRGRKKSVFF. Based on the CDR3 plus reference TRBV28 and TRBJ2-1, the full variable domain is DVKVTQSSRYLVKRTGEKVFLECVQDMDHENMFWYRQDPGLGLRLIYFSYDVKMKEKGDIPEGYSVSREKKERFSLILESASTNQTSMYLCASSLPDRGRKKSVFFGPGTRLTVL.

The J gene is TRBJ2-7, the V gene TRBV7-9; 7 bases line up with TRBD1. The CDR3 sequence is 15 residues long. J gave up 2 bases and V 5 bases, and 9 bases lay outside the gene matches. The V gene's germline CDR1 is SEHNR and CDR2 FQNEAQ (reference sequence). The CDR3: CASSGRWGQTYEQYF. Here the CDR3 DNA reads TGTGCCAGCAGCGGGAGATGGGGACAGACCTACGAGCAGTACTTC.

This clone was picked up a small number of times. This chain connects TRBV14 to TRBJ1-6; D uncertain. The V end was cut by 1 base, the J end by 8 bases, with 9 bases between. This CDR3 spans 14 amino acids. From germline, CDR1 is SGHDN and CDR2 FVKESK. The CDR3 here is CASSQGREYSPLHF. The CDR3 coding sequence is TGTGCCAGCAGCCAAGGGAGAGAGTATTCACCCCTCCACTTT.

The chain joins TRBV11-3 to TRBJ2-3, with 16 bases identical to TRBD2. The ends lost 5 bases at V and 5 bases at J; junction bases unmatched: 7. The CDR3 contains 17 residues. Germline loops: CDR1 SGHNT, CDR2 YENEEA. For the CDR3, the DNA is TGTGCCAGCAGCCCGGGACTAGCGGGGGGGAGCGAAGATACGCAGTATTTT. Its protein is CASSPGLAGGSEDTQYF.

V usage is TRBV7-2 and J usage is TRBJ2-7; 7 nucleotides align to TRBD1. The CDR3 spans 12 residues. Unmatched junction bases numbered 0, after V lost 3 bases and J lost 4 bases. Germline V gene data show CDR1 as SGHTA and CDR2 as FQGNSA. This CDR3 reads CASSLTGYEQYF. In DNA, the CDR3 is TGTGCCAGCAGCTTGACAGGGTACGAGCAGTACTTC.

This clone was found once. The chain carries TRBV9 and TRBJ1-2; D is perhaps TRBD1 (5 bases). From germline, CDR1 is SGDLS and CDR2 YYNGEE. Trimming shortened V by 3 bases and J by 3 bases, and 9 bases separated the two germline ends. This CDR3 spans 13 amino acids. CDR3 sequence (DNA): TGTGCCAGCAGCGAGTCAGGGTACTATGGCTACACCTTC. Its protein product is CASSESGYYGYTF.

The chain employs TRBV7-2 and TRBJ2-7; no reliable D call. V was pared by 3 bases and J by 5 bases, with 8 bases between. The germline CDR1 and CDR2 sequences are SGHTA and FQGNSA. This CDR3 has 12 amino acids. This chain's CDR3 is CASSFAGDEQYF. CDR3 nucleotide sequence: TGTGCCAGCAGCTTTGCCGGAGACGAGCAGTACTTC.

The chain joins TRBV7-3 to TRBJ2-2; 7 bases line up with TRBD1. Germline V gene data show CDR1 as SGHTA and CDR2 as FQGTGA. The trim removed 6 bases at V and 2 bases at J, leaving 3 bases unmatched. The CDR3 has 14 residues. CDR3 residues: CASSRTGNTGELFF. CDR3 DNA sequence: TGTGCCAGCAGTCGGACAGGAAACACCGGGGAGCTGTTTTTT.

This chain links TRBV7-9 with TRBJ2-1, with D maybe TRBD2 (5 bases). CDR3 length: 12 residues. Germline CDR1 reads SEHNR; CDR2 reads FQNEAQ (reference sequence). Deletions cut 5 bases from V and 5 bases from J, with 7 bases between. CDR3 coding DNA: TGTGCCAGCAGCCGAGGGAACAATGAGCAGTTCTTC. Protein sequence: CASSRGNNEQFF.

The chain employs TRBV4-3 and TRBJ2-1; 8 nucleotides line up with TRBD2. Losses at the gene ends were 6 bases for V and 2 bases for J; bases not matched to a gene: 6. CDR1 and CDR2 (germline): LGHNA, YSLEER. The CDR3 has 15 amino acids. CDR3 sequence reads: CASRQAGGTYNEQFF. CDR3 bases: TGCGCCAGCAGGCAGGCGGGGGGAACCTACAATGAGCAGTTCTTC.

This clone was observed once. The CDR3 DNA reads as TGCGCCAGCAGCTTGGTAGCGGGGGGCGAAACAGATACGCAGTATTTT. This encodes CASSLVAGGETDTQYF. V is TRBV5-1 and J is TRBJ2-3; the match to TRBD2 covers 10 bases. With 0 bases clipped from V and 3 bases from J, the junction kept 4 bases outside the gene matches. This CDR3 is 16 amino acids long. Germline V gene lookup returns CDR1 SGHRS and CDR2 YFSETQ.

This chain connects TRBV4-3 to TRBJ1-1, with TRBD1 matching 10 bases. Per the germline V gene, CDR1 is LGHNA and CDR2 is YSLEER. V dropped 0 bases and J dropped 3; count of bases not matched to a gene: 4. The CDR3 has 16 residues. CDR3 residues: CASSQDKGQGYTEAFF. The CDR3 DNA is TGCGCCAGCAGCCAAGATAAGGGACAGGGGTACACTGAAGCTTTCTTT.

J is TRBJ2-7 and V is TRBV5-1; TRBD2 matches at 8 bases. The CDR3 has 17 amino acids. V was clipped by 1 base and J by 1 base; unmatched bases: 10. Germline V gene lookup returns CDR1 SGHRS and CDR2 YFSETQ. The CDR3 region is CASSLSARGLDSYEQYF. The CDR3 DNA reads as TGCGCCAGCAGCTTGAGCGCTAGGGGACTAGATTCCTACGAGCAGTACTTC.

The rearrangement links TRBV14 to TRBJ2-5; D ambiguous. The CDR3 is made up of 14 amino acids. The germline V gene encodes CDR1 SGHDN and CDR2 FVKESK. V lost 4 bases, J lost 3 bases, and 12 bases lay in between. The CDR3 here is CASSRYITKETQYF. In DNA form, the CDR3 reads TGTGCCAGCAGCCGCTATATCACCAAAGAGACCCAGTACTTC.